This entry lists 6 T cell receptor beta chains sequenced from one sample in a study of blood T cells in healthy people across ages. It was with a sample-barcoded 5' primer and a J-beta primer mix that a second PCR of about 6 to 12 cycles was run. TCRdb ran MiXCR on the 5' RACE reads and lists one entry per CDR3 protein. The table includes a few hundred thousand distinct CDR3 sequences, 27% detected once. The specimen was blood. The receptors derive from a woman aged 70-85 years in good health.

There are a few counts of this clonotype. The rearrangement uses TRBV5-1 and TRBJ2-7; no clear D. V was shortened by 0 bases and J by 2 bases, with 6 bases between the two germline ends. The germline gives CDR1 SGHRS, CDR2 YFSETQ. CDR3 length: 13 residues. CDR3 protein: CASSLVDAYEQYF. CDR3 DNA sequence: TGCGCCAGCAGCTTGGTAGATGCCTACGAGCAGTACTTC.

The table lists this clonotype with a few counts. The CDR3 DNA is TGCGCCAGCACTCGAGACAGGGGAGTAAATGAGCAGTTCTTC. Its translation: CASTRDRGVNEQFF. The chain employs TRBV5-1 and TRBJ2-5, with TRBD1 matching 8 bases. The J call is in doubt because the DNA end fits TRBJ2-1 better. Germline V gene sequence: CDR1 SGHRS, CDR2 YFSETQ. This CDR3 contains 14 residues.

In this sample, this clonotype turned up once. Here the CDR3 reads CASSYSTSSVPGELFF. CDR3 in DNA: TGTGCCAGCAGTTACTCTACAAGTTCGGTACCCGGGGAGCTGTTTTTT. The chain recombines TRBV6-5 with TRBJ2-2; D gene uncertain. The CDR3 has 16 amino acids. Germline CDR1 is MNHEY and CDR2 is SVGAGI. V shed 0 bases and J shed 6 bases, with 14 bases lying between them.

This clonotype was seen more than once but under ten times. The rearrangement links TRBV10-3 to TRBJ1-3; D may be TRBD1 (5 bases). CDR3 size: 17 residues. Germline V gene data show CDR1 as ENHRY and CDR2 as SYGVKD. V lost 3 bases to trimming and J lost 4 bases, with 19 bases between them. The CDR3 bases are TGTGCCATCAGTGACCCCGGGGGTGTTAACTTGGGAAACACCATATATTTT. This translates into CAISDPGGVNLGNTIYF.

This clonotype was recorded a few times. The V gene is TRBV18, the J gene TRBJ1-1; a possible D gene is TRBD1 (5 bases). The CDR3 consists of 17 residues. Looked up from germline, CDR1 is KGHSH and CDR2 is LQKENI. Between the trimmed V and J ends, which lost 3 bases and 1 base, there was a span of 18 bases. This chain's CDR3 is CASSPTTTRGENTEAFF. As DNA, the CDR3 is TGTGCCAGCTCACCGACTACTACACGGGGCGAGAACACTGAAGCTTTCTTT.

V and J are TRBV5-6 and TRBJ1-2; 8 bases line up with TRBD1. The V and J ends lost 0 bases and 3 bases, in that order; junction bases with no gene match: 7. Germline assignment: CDR1 SGHDT and CDR2 YYEEEE. The CDR3 sequence is 16 residues long. CDR3 amino acids: CASSLGGQGPDYGYTF. CDR3 bases: TGTGCCAGCAGCTTGGGCGGACAGGGACCCGACTATGGCTACACCTTC.